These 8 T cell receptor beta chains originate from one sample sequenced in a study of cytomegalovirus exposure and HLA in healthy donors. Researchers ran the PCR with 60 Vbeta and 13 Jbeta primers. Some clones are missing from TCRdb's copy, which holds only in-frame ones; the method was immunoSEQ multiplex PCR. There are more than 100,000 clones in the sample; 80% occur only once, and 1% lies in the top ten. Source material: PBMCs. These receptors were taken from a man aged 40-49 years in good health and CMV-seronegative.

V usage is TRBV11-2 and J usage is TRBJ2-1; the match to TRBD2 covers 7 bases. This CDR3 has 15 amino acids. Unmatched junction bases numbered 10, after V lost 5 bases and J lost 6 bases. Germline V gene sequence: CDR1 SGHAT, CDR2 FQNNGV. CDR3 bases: TGTGCCAGCAGCCTCCCTCTTGGGGAGGGCAATGAGCAGTTCTTC. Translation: CASSLPLGEGNEQFF. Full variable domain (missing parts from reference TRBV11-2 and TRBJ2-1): EAGVAQSPRYKIIEKRQSVAFWCNPISGHATLYWYQQILGQGPKLLIQFQNNGVVDDSQLPKDRFSAERLKGVDSTLKIQPAKLEDSAVYLCASSLPLGEGNEQFFGPGTRLTVL.

The CDR3 DNA reads TGTGCCAGCTCCCGGGGACAGGGAAGCTCCTACGAGCAGTACTTC. This codes for CASSRGQGSSYEQYF. The V call is TRBV18, the J call TRBJ2-7, with TRBD1 identical over 9 bases. The CDR3 is 15 residues long. J lost 0 bases, V lost 6 bases, and 6 bases had no gene match. Looked up from germline, CDR1 is KGHSH and CDR2 is LQKENI.

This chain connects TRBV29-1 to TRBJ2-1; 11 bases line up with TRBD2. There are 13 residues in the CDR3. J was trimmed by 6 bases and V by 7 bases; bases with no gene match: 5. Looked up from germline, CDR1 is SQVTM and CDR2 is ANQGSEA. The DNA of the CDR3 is TGCAGCGGGCTAGCGGGAGGTGCCAATGAGCAGTTCTTC. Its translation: CSGLAGGANEQFF.

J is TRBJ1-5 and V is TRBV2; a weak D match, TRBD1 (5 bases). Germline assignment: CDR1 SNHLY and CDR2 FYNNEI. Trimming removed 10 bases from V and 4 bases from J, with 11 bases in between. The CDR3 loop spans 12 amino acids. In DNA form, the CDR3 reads TGTGCCACTCAGGGCCTTAATCAGCCCCAGCATTTT. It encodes CATQGLNQPQHF.

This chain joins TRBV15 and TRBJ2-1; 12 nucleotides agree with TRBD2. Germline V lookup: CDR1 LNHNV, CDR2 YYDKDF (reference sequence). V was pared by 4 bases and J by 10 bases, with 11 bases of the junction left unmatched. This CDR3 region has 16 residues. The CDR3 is CATSKGLAGPQTEQFF. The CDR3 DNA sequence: TGTGCCACCAGCAAAGGACTAGCGGGACCCCAAACCGAGCAGTTCTTC.

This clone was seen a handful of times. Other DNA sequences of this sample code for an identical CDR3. This CDR3 reads CASSPGTSGETQYF. CDR3 coding DNA: TGTGCCAGCTCACCCGGGACTAGCGGAGAGACCCAGTACTTC. V is TRBV18 and J is TRBJ2-5, with 11 bases fitting TRBD2. The CDR3 is 14 residues long. Germline V gene data show CDR1 as KGHSH and CDR2 as LQKENI. Trimming removed 3 bases from V and 4 bases from J; junction bases left unmatched: 1.

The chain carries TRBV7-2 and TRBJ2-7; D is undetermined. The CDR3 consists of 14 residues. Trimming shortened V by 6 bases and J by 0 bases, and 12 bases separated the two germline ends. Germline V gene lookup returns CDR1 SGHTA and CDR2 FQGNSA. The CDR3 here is CASRFSPSSYEQYF. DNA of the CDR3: TGTGCCAGCAGATTTTCACCTAGCTCCTACGAGCAGTACTTC.

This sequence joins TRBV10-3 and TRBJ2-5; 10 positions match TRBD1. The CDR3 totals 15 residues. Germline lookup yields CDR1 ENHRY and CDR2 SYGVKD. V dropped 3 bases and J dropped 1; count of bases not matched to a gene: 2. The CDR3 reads CAISDRTGGQETQYF. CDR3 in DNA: TGTGCCATCAGTGATCGGACAGGGGGCCAAGAGACCCAGTACTTC.